Included here is one TCR beta chain sequence, with context. TCRdb fed the 5' RACE reads into MiXCR, producing one record per CDR3 protein. The profile covers fewer than 400,000 distinct CDR3 sequences, with roughly 15% appearing a single time and about 22% taken by the ten largest. The record originates from a study of T-cell memory formation after mild COVID-19. Germline-derived CDR1 and CDR2 are MNHEY and SVGEGT. V was shortened by 3 bases and J by 4 bases, with 13 bases between the two germline ends. The CDR3 consists of 15 residues. This receptor was taken from a man between 18 and 35 years old who had mild COVID-19 (a few samples of this study predate the infection). Cell type and time point are not known. This chain uses TRBV6-2 or TRBV6-3 with TRBJ2-1; D unresolved. What was sequenced was PBMCs or a T cell subset sorted from them (not recorded which). CDR3 region: CASSYRQPRYNEQFF. Written as DNA, the CDR3 is TGTGCCAGCAGTTATAGGCAGCCAAGGTACAATGAGCAGTTCTTC.